This T cell receptor (beta chain) was sequenced in a study of T cell repertoires in cytomegalovirus infection. In the study overall: CMV infection together with matching HLA type was indicated by public TCR beta signatures. General study findings and limits: Carriers of CMV plus the relevant HLA were identified by cumulative public TCR beta family frequency.

This clonotype was picked up a small number of times. Its antigen remains unknown. TCRdb re-derived calls from the reads in MiXCR, one entry per CDR3 protein. This sample has hundreds of thousands of distinct CDR3 sequences, with around 32% found just once. V was trimmed by 10 bases and J by 0 bases, leaving 10 bases between them. This CDR3 spans 12 amino acids. CDR1 and CDR2 (germline): LGHNT, FRNRAP. This receptor was identified in a human donor in good health (CMV status not recorded). Some clones in this sample may be carry-over from other donors' samples. The specimen was cultured PBMCs, collected from culture after CMV antigen stimulation. The chain recombines TRBV12-5 with TRBJ2-7, with unresolved D. CDR3 region: CATSRRSYEQYF. The CDR3 DNA reads as TGTGCTACCTCACGTCGCTCCTACGAGCAGTACTTC.